These 4 T cell receptor beta chains were all obtained from the same sample, sequenced in a study of molecular identifiers for immune sequencing clone quantification. TCRdb re-called the PCR reads through MiXCR, storing one row per CDR3 protein. The sample lists more than 250,000 distinct CDR3 sequences, 20% to 25% occurring once. Source material: naive CD8+ T cells from blood, with Jurkat cell RNA spiked in. This sample's subset: FACS-sorted CD8+CD4-CCR7+CD45RA+ naive T cells. The receptors originated from a human donor in good health. Some libraries in this study had Jurkat cell RNA spiked in.

Only one count was recorded for this clonotype. The chain has TRBV7-9 and TRBJ2-3; maybe TRBD2 (7 bases). The V end was cut by 4 bases, the J end by 0 bases, with 14 bases between. The V gene's germline CDR1 is SEHNR and CDR2 FQNEAQ (reference sequence). This CDR3 spans 16 amino acids. DNA of the CDR3: TGTGCCAGCAGCTCCGGGGGGACAAACAGCACAGATACGCAGTATTTT. Encoded protein: CASSSGGTNSTDTQYF.

This clonotype was seen many times. This sequence joins TRBV3-1 and TRBJ2-6; TRBD2 might be the D (6 bases). V lost 4 bases, J lost 2 bases, and 12 bases lay in between. Germline V gives CDR1 LGHDT, CDR2 YNNKEL (reference sequence). This CDR3 spans 16 amino acids. The CDR3 region has the DNA TGTGCCAGCAGCCCCCTGGGAGGAACTGGGGCCAACGTCCTGACTTTC. Translation gives CASSPLGGTGANVLTF.

This clonotype was detected many times. This chain connects TRBV7-9 to TRBJ1-1, with TRBD1 matching 12 bases. Germline loops: CDR1 SEHNR, CDR2 FQNEAQ (reference sequence). The CDR3 is 15 residues long. The ends lost 5 bases at V and 3 bases at J; junction bases unmatched: 4. The CDR3: CASSPGQGADTEAFF. The CDR3 nucleotides are TGTGCCAGCAGCCCGGGACAGGGGGCGGACACTGAAGCTTTCTTT. The full variable domain, in which reference TRBV7-9 and TRBJ1-1 provide the parts outside the CDR3, is DTGVSQNPRHKITKRGQNVTFRCDPISEHNRLYWYRQTLGQGPEFLTYFQNEAQLEKSRLLSDRFSAERPKGSFSTLEIQRTEQGDSAMYLCASSPGQGADTEAFFGQGTRLTVV.

A note on this clonotype: This may be a read error: a much more frequent sequence differs by one nucleotide. The rearrangement links TRBV29-1 to TRBJ2-2, with no clear D. The CDR3 runs 15 residues. Germline CDR1 and CDR2: SQVTM and ANQGSEA. Trimming cost V 4 bases and J 1 base, with 13 bases left between them. CDR3 amino acids: CSVVSRTLNTGELFF. CDR3 bases: TGCAGCGTTGTAAGCAGAACGTTGAACACCGGGGAGCTGTTTTTT.